A selection of T cell receptor beta chains follows, all from one sample in a study of shared clonotypes between healthy human individuals. Data came from immunoSEQ multiplex PCR; TCRdb stores just in-frame clones and leaves some out. The sample contains around 510,000 clones, roughly 72% of which appear only once. Specimen: PBMCs. These receptors were obtained from a woman in her forties in good health. Some clones in this sample may be carry-over from other donors' samples. Each CDR3 is given with its conserved first and last residue. A D gene is named only where the DNA matches it firmly. Only some rows state a clone size, as once, few, many or a class for expanded clones.

CASGEGLNQPQHF TGTGCCAGCGGGGAAGGGTTAAATCAGCCCCAGCATTTT TRBJ1-5 TRBV6-6 - many
CASSSAGRETQYF TGTGCCAGCAGCTCTGCAGGGAGAGAGACCCAGTACTTC TRBJ2-5 TRBV7-3 - -
CASSFLANYEQYF TGTGCCAGCAGCTTCCTAGCGAACTACGAGCAGTACTTC TRBJ2-7 TRBV7-9 - -
CASSPRGESNQPQHF TGTGCCAGCTCACCGCGTGGGGAGAGCAATCAGCCCCAGCATTTT TRBJ1-5 TRBV18 - -
CASSPGRTGELFF TGTGCCAGCAGTCCCGGGAGGACCGGGGAGCTGTTTTTT TRBJ2-2 TRBV6-4 TRBD2 -
CASSRMRDGYTF TGTGCCAGTAGTCGGATGAGAGACGGCTACACCTTC TRBJ1-2 TRBV19 - once
CASSSRTYEQYF TGTGCCAGCAGTTCACGGACCTACGAGCAGTACTTC TRBJ2-7 TRBV2 - -
CASSMRLLPSSYEQYF TGTGCCAGTAGTATGCGGCTCCTCCCGAGCTCCTACGAGCAGTACTTC TRBJ2-7 TRBV19 - -
CASAGASTDTQYF TGCGCCAGCGCCGGTGCTAGCACAGATACGCAGTATTTT TRBJ2-3 TRBV5-1 - -
CASSSMYSNQPQHF TGTGCCAGCAGTTCGATGTATAGCAATCAGCCCCAGCATTTT TRBJ1-5 TRBV5-4 - -
CSVNLVAGDFVEQFF TGCAGCGTTAATTTGGTAGCGGGAGATTTCGTTGAGCAGTTCTTC TRBJ2-1 TRBV29-1 TRBD2 -
CASNSRGNEQFF TGTGCCAGCAACTCGCGGGGCAATGAGCAGTTCTTC TRBJ2-1 TRBV7-2 - -
CASSIETSGTETQYF TGCGCCAGCAGCATAGAGACTAGCGGGACCGAGACCCAGTACTTC TRBJ2-5 TRBV5-1 TRBD2 -
CASSPRTGGTEAFF TGTGCCAGTAGTCCTCGGACAGGGGGCACTGAAGCTTTCTTT TRBJ1-1 TRBV19 TRBD1 many
CASSRLAGQETQYF TGTGCCAGCAGTCGACTAGCGGGACAAGAGACCCAGTACTTC TRBJ2-5 TRBV2 TRBD2 -
CASSPTGSQPQHF TGTGCCAGCTCACCTACAGGAAGCCAGCCCCAGCATTTT TRBJ1-5 TRBV18 - few